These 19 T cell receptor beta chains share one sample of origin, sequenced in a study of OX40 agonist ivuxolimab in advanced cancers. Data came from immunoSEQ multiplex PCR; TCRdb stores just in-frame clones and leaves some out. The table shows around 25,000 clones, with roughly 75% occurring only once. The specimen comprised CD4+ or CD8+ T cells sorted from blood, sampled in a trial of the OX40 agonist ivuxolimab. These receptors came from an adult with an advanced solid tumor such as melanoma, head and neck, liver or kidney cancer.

CDR3 in DNA: TGTGCCAGCAGCTTCGCACCTTCTACCGGGGAGCTGTTTTTT. Its translation: CASSFAPSTGELFF. The chain uses TRBV7-8 and TRBJ2-2; D uncertain. Germline CDR1 is SGHVS and CDR2 is FQNEAQ. Trimming took 3 bases from V and 5 from J, leaving 10 bases between them. The CDR3 sequence is 14 residues long.

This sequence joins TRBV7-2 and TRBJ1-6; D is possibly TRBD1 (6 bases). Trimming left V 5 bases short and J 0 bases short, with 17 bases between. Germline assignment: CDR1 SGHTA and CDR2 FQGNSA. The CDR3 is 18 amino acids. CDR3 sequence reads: CASSLRGGQSSYNSPLHF. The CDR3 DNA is TGTGCCAGCAGCCTCCGGGGGGGGCAAAGCTCCTATAATTCACCCCTCCACTTT.

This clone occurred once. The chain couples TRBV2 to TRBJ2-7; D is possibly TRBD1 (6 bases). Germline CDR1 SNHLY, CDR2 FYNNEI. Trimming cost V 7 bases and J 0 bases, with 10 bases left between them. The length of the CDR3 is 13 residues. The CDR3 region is CASTRDTSYEQYF. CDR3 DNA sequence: TGTGCCAGCACCCGGGACACCTCCTACGAGCAGTACTTC.

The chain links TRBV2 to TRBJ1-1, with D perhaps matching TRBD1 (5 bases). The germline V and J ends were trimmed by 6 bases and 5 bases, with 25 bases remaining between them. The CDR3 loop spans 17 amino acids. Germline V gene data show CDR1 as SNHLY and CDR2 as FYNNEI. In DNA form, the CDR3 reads TGTGCCAGCAGGAGGCATGGGGGGGTGCTGTCGAGGACTGAAGCTTTCTTT. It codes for CASRRHGGVLSRTEAFF.

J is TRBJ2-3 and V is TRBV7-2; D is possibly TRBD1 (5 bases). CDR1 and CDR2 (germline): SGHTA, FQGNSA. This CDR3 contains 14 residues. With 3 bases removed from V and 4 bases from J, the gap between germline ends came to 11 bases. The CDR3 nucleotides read TGTGCCAGCAGCTTCAGGGCAGGCGCAGATACGCAGTATTTT. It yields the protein CASSFRAGADTQYF.

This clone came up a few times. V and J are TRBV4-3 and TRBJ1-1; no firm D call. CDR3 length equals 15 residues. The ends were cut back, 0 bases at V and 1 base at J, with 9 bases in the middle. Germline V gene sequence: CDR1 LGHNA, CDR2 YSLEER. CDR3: CASSQDIRQNTEAFF. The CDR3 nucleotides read TGCGCCAGCAGCCAAGATATAAGGCAGAACACTGAAGCTTTCTTT.

This CDR3 is CASSLTTENYEQYF. In DNA, the CDR3 is TGTGCCAGCTCACTCACGACGGAGAACTACGAGCAGTACTTC. The chain links TRBV18 to TRBJ2-7; D gene uncertain. Germline V lookup: CDR1 KGHSH, CDR2 LQKENI. The CDR3 extends over 14 amino acids. The germline V and J ends were trimmed by 4 bases and 3 bases, with 13 bases remaining between them.

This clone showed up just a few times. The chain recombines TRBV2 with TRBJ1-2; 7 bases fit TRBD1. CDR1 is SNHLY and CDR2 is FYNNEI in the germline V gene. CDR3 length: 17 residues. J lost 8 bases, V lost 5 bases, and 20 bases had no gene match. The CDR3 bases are TGTGCCAGCAGTTTGGACAGGAGAGCACAATTCCGGCGGGGCTACACCTTC. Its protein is CASSLDRRAQFRRGYTF. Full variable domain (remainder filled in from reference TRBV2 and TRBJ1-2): EPEVTQTPSHQVTQMGQEVILRCVPISNHLYFYWYRQILGQKVEFLVSFYNNEISEKSEIFDDQFSVERPDGSNFTLKIRSTKLEDSAMYFCASSLDRRAQFRRGYTFGSGTRLTVV.

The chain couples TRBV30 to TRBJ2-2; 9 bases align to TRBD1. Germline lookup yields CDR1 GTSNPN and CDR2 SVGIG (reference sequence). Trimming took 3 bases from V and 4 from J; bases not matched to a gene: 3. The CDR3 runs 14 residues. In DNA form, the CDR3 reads TGTGCCTGGAGCGGGACAGGGCTCACCGGGGAGCTGTTTTTT. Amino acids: CAWSGTGLTGELFF.

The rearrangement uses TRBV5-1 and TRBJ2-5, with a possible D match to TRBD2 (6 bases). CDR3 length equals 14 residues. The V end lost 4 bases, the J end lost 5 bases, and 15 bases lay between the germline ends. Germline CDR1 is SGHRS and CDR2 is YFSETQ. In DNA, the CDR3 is TGCGCCAGCAGCGGCGGGACTCTGGGGGAGACCCAGTACTTC. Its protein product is CASSGGTLGETQYF.

The CDR3 nucleotides read TGTGCCAGCAGCCAAATCAGCCTCCTAGCGGGGGGGCCTGAAGATGAGCAGTTCTTC. Residues: CASSQISLLAGGPEDEQFF. The chain has TRBV7-8 and TRBJ2-1; TRBD2 matches at 12 bases. With 5 bases clipped from V and 8 bases from J, the junction kept 19 bases outside the gene matches. Germline CDR1 and CDR2: SGHVS and FQNEAQ. CDR3 length: 19 residues.

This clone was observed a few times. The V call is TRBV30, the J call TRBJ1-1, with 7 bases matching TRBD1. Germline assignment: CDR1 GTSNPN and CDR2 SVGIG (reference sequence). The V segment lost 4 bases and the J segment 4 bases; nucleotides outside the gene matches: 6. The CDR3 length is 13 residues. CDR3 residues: CAWNRGGSTEAFF. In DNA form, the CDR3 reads TGTGCCTGGAACAGGGGAGGTAGCACTGAAGCTTTCTTT.

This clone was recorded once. The CDR3 here is CASSMAGRGATNEKLFF. CDR3 DNA sequence: TGTGCCAGTAGTATGGCAGGGCGAGGGGCAACTAATGAAAAACTGTTTTTT. The chain joins TRBV19 to TRBJ1-4; weak D call: TRBD1 (5 bases). CDR3 length: 17 residues. Trimming shortened V by 3 bases and J by 0 bases, and 14 bases separated the two germline ends. Germline CDR1 LNHDA, CDR2 SQIVND (reference sequence).

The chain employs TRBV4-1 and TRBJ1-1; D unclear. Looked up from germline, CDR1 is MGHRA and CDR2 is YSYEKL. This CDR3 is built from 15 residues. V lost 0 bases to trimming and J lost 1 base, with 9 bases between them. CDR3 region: CASSQDGWGNTEAFF. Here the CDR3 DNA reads TGCGCCAGCAGCCAAGATGGGTGGGGGAACACTGAAGCTTTCTTT.

The CDR3 is CASTTGGARGANVLTF. The CDR3 bases are TGTGCCAGCACCACGGGAGGGGCGCGAGGGGCCAACGTCCTGACTTTC. The chain joins TRBV5-4 to TRBJ2-6; 8 bases map to TRBD2. The trim removed 6 bases at V and 4 bases at J, leaving 9 bases unmatched. There are 16 residues in the CDR3. Germline CDR1 is SGHNT and CDR2 is YYREEE (reference sequence). The whole variable domain, remainder taken from reference TRBV5-4 and TRBJ2-6, is ETGVTQSPTHLIKTRGQQVTLRCSSQSGHNTVSWYQQALGQGPQFIFQYYREEENGRGNFPPRFSGLQFPNYSSELNVNALELDDSALYLCASTTGGARGANVLTFGAGSRLTVL.

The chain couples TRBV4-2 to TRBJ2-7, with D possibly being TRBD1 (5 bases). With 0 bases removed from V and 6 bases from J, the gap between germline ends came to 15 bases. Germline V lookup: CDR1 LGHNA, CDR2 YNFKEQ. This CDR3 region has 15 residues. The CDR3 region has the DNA TGTGCCAGCAGCCAAGACCACCTAGGACAAGGCGAGCAGTACTTC. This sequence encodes CASSQDHLGQGEQYF.

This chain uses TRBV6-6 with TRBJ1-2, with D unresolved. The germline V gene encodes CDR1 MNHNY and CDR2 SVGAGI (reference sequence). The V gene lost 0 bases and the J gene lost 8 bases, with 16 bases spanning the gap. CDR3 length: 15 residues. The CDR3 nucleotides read TGTGCCAGCAGTTACTCGAGACCGGGCAAGGAGGGCTACACCTTC. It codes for CASSYSRPGKEGYTF.

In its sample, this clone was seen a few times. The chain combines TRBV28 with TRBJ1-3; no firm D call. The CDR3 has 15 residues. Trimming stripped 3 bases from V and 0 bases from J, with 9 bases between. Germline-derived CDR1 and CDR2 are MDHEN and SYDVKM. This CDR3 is CASSLTQLSGNTIYF. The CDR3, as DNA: TGTGCCAGCAGTTTGACACAGCTCTCTGGAAACACCATATATTTT. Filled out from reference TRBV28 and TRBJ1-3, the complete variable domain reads DVKVTQSSRYLVKRTGEKVFLECVQDMDHENMFWYRQDPGLGLRLIYFSYDVKMKEKGDIPEGYSVSREKKERFSLILESASTNQTSMYLCASSLTQLSGNTIYFGEGSWLTVV.

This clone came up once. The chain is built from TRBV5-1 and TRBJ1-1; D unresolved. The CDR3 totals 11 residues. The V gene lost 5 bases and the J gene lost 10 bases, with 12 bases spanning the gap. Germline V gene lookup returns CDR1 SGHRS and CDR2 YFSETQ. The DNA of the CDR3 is TGCGCCAGCAGGGTGTCCGCGGGAGCTTTCTTT. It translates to CASRVSAGAFF.